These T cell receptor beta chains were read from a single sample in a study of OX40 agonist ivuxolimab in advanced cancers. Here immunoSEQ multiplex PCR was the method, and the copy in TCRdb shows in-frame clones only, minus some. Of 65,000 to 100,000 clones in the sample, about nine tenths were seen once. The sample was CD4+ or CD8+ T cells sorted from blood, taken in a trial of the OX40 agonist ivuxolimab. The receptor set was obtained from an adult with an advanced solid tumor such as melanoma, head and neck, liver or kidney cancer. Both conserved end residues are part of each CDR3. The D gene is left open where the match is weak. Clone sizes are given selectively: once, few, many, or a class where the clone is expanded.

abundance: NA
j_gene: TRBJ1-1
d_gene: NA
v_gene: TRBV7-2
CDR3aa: CASSLAHGTDEAFF
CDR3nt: TGTGCCAGCAGCTTAGCGCATGGGACGGATGAAGCTTTCTTT

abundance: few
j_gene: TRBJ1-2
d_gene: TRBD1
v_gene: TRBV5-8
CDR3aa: CASSISGGFIYGYTF
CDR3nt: TGTGCCAGCAGCATATCAGGGGGCTTTATCTATGGCTACACCTTC

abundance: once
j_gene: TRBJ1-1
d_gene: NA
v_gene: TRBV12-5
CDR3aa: CASGLQGNTEAFF
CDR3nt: TGTGCTAGTGGTTTACAGGGCAACACTGAAGCTTTCTTT

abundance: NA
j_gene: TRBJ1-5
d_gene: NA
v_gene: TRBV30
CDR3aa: CAWSVQGHSSNQPQHF
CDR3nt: TGTGCCTGGAGTGTACAGGGTCACAGTAGCAATCAGCCCCAGCATTTT

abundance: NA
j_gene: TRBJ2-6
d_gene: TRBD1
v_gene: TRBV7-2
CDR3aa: CASSLDAQGATGANVLTF
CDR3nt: TGTGCCAGCAGCTTAGATGCGCAGGGGGCAACTGGGGCCAACGTCCTGACTTTC

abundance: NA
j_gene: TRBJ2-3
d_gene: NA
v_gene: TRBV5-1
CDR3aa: CASSFEDTQYF
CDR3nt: TGCGCCAGCAGCTTCGAAGATACGCAGTATTTT

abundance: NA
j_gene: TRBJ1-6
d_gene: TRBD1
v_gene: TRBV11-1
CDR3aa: CASSLQGVPTNSPLHF
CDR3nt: TGTGCCAGCAGCTTACAGGGGGTACCTACCAATTCACCCCTCCACTTT

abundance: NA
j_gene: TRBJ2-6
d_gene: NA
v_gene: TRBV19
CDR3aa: CASSTKVLGLSGANVLTF
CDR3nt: TGTGCCAGTAGTACGAAGGTTCTAGGCCTCTCTGGGGCCAACGTCCTGACTTTC

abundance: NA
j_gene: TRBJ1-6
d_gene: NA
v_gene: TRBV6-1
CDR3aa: CASSEDGDSPLHF
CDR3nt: TGTGCCAGCAGTGAAGACGGCGATTCACCCCTCCACTTT

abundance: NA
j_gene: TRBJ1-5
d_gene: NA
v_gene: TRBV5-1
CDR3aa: CASSLDPGIRQPQHF
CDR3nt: TGCGCCAGCAGCTTGGACCCAGGGATCAGGCAGCCCCAGCATTTT

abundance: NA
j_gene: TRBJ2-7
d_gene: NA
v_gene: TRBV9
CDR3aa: CASSVGSGGYEQYF
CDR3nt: TGTGCCAGCAGCGTAGGGAGCGGAGGGTACGAGCAGTACTTC

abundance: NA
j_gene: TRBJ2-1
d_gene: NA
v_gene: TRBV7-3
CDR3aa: CASSLAGTPNEQFF
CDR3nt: TGTGCCAGCAGCTTAGCAGGGACTCCCAATGAGCAGTTCTTC

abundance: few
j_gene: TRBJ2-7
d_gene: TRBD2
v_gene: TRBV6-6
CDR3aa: CASSSQRAGESYEQYF
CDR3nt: TGTGCCAGCAGCTCACAGAGAGCGGGGGAGAGCTACGAGCAGTACTTC

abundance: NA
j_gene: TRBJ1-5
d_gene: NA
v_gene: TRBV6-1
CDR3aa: CASSETTSNQPQHF
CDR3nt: TGTGCCAGCAGTGAAACAACCAGCAATCAGCCCCAGCATTTT

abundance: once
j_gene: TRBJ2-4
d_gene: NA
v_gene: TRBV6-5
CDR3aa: CASDFSTLAKNIQYF
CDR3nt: TGTGCCAGCGATTTCTCCACCCTAGCCAAAAACATTCAGTACTTC

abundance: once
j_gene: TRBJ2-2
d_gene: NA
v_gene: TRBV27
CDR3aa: CASKGGGLDTGELFF
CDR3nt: TGTGCCAGCAAGGGAGGAGGTTTGGACACCGGGGAGCTGTTTTTT

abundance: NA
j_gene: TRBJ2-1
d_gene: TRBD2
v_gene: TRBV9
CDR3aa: CASSLGLNGGWNEQFF
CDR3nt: TGTGCCAGCAGCCTGGGATTGAACGGGGGGTGGAATGAGCAGTTCTTC

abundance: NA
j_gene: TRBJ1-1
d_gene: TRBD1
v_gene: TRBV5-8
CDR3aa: CASSLAGGNTEAFF
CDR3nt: TGTGCCAGCAGCTTGGCAGGGGGGAACACTGAAGCTTTCTTT

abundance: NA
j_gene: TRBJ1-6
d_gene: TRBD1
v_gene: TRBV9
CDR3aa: CASSSPTGSSYNSPLHF
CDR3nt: TGTGCCAGCAGCTCCCCGACAGGGAGCTCCTATAATTCACCCCTCCACTTT

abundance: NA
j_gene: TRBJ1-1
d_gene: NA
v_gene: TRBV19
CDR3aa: CASSTGIDTEAFF
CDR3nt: TGTGCCAGTAGTACAGGGATCGACACTGAAGCTTTCTTT

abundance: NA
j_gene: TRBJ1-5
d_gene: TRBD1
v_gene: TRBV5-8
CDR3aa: CASIPQGRGNQPQHF
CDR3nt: TGTGCCAGCATCCCACAGGGGCGGGGGAATCAGCCCCAGCATTTT

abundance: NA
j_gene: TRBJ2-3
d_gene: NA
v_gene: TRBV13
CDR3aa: CASTPGSSSFTDTQYF
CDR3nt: TGTGCCAGCACCCCCGGTAGCTCCTCCTTCACAGATACGCAGTATTTT

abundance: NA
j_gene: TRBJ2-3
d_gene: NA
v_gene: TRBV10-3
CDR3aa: CAIQGGWEADTQYF
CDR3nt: TGTGCCATTCAGGGGGGATGGGAGGCAGATACGCAGTATTTT

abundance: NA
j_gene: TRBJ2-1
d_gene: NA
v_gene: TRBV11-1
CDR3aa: CASSSTGYNEQFF
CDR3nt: TGTGCCAGCAGCTCCACAGGGTACAATGAGCAGTTCTTC

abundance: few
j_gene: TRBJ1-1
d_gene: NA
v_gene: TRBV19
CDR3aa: CASSPHRDTEAFF
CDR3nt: TGTGCCAGTAGCCCTCACAGGGACACTGAAGCTTTCTTT

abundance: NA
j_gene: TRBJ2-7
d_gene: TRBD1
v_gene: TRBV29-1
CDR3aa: CSVLPTGGLYEQYF
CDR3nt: TGCAGCGTTCTCCCGACAGGGGGCTTATACGAGCAGTACTTC

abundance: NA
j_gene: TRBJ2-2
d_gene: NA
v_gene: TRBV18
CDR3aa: CASSPLGGPNTGELFF
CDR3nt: TGTGCCAGCTCCCCGTTGGGGGGACCGAACACCGGGGAGCTGTTTTTT

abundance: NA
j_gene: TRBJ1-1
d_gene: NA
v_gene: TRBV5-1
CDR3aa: CASSLVGENTEAFF
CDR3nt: TGCGCCAGCAGCTTGGTAGGGGAGAACACTGAAGCTTTCTTT

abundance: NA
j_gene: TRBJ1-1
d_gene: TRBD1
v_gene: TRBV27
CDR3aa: CASSFGTGHSMNTEAFF
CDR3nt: TGTGCCAGCAGTTTCGGGACAGGGCACTCAATGAACACTGAAGCTTTCTTT

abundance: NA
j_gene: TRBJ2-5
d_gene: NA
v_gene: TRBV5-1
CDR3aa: CASSFKETQYF
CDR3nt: TGCGCCAGCAGCTTTAAGGAGACCCAGTACTTC

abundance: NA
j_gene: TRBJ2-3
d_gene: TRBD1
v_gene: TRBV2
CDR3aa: CASSPQGLSTDTQYF
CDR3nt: TGTGCCAGCAGTCCACAGGGGCTTAGCACAGATACGCAGTATTTT

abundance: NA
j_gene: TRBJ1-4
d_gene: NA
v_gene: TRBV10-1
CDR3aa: CASSGGIGEKLFF
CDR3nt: TGCGCCAGCAGTGGGGGAATCGGTGAAAAACTGTTTTTT

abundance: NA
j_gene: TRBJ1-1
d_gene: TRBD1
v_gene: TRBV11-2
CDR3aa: CASSSMGRGGSGTEAFF
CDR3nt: TGTGCCAGCAGCTCAATGGGGAGAGGGGGCTCGGGCACTGAAGCTTTCTTT

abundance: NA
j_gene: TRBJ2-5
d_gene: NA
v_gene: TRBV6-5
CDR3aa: CASNSGSQETQYF
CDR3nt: TGTGCCAGCAACTCTGGGTCCCAAGAGACCCAGTACTTC

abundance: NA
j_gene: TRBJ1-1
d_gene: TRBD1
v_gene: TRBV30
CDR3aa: CAWRRGRTEAFF
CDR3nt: TGTGCCTGGAGAAGGGGGCGGACTGAAGCTTTCTTT

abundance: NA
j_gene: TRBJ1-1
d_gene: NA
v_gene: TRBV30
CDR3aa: CAWNRGGTEAFF
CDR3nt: TGTGCCTGGAATAGGGGAGGCACTGAAGCTTTCTTT

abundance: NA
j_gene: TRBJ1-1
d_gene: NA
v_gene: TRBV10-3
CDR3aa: CAISDSNTEAFF
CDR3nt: TGTGCCATCAGTGATTCGAACACTGAAGCTTTCTTT

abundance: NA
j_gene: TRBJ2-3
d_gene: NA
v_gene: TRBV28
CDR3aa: CASSSATLDTQYF
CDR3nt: TGTGCCAGCAGTTCCGCGACGTTAGATACGCAGTATTTT

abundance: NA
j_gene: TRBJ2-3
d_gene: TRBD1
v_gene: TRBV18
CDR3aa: CASSPRTGSTDTQYF
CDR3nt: TGTGCCAGCTCACCCAGGACAGGGAGTACAGATACGCAGTATTTT

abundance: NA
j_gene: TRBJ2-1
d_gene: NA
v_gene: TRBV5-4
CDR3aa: CASSFYGVYNEQFF
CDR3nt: TGTGCCAGCAGCTTTTACGGGGTCTACAATGAGCAGTTCTTC

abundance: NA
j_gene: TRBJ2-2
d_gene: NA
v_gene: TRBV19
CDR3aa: CASSIGGTGELFF
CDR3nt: TGTGCCAGTAGTATAGGGGGGACCGGGGAGCTGTTTTTT

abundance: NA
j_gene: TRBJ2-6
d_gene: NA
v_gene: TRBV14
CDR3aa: CASSQNQVSGANVLTF
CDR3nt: TGTGCCAGCAGCCAAAACCAGGTCTCTGGGGCCAACGTCCTGACTTTC

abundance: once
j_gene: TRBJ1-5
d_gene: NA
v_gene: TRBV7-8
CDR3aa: CASSFSSTLGSNQPQHF
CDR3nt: TGTGCCAGCAGCTTCTCTAGCACTCTTGGGAGCAATCAGCCCCAGCATTTT

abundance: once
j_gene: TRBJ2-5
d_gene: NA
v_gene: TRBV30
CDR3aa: CAWISGDSQETQYF
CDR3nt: TGTGCCTGGATTAGTGGGGATTCCCAAGAGACCCAGTACTTC

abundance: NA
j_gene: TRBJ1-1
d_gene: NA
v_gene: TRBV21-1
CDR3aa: CASSKRSHKRRDTEAFF
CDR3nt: TGTGCCAGCAGCAAAAGGTCACACAAGAGAAGGGACACTGAAGCTTTCTTT

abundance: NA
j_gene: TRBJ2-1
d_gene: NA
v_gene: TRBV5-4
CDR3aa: CASSLALVTYNEQFF
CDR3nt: TGTGCCAGCAGCTTGGCGCTTGTTACCTACAATGAGCAGTTCTTC

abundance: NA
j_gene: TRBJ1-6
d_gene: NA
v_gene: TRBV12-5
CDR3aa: CASGLVQAGRSPLHF
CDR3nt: TGTGCTAGTGGTTTGGTACAGGCCGGCCGGTCACCCCTCCACTTT

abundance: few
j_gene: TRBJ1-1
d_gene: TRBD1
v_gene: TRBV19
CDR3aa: CASSIKPGGTEAFF
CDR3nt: TGTGCCAGTAGTATAAAGCCAGGGGGCACTGAAGCTTTCTTT

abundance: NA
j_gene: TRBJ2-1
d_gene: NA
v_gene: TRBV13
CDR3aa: CASSFRLGNNEQFF
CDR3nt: TGTGCCAGCAGCTTCAGACTAGGTAACAATGAGCAGTTCTTC

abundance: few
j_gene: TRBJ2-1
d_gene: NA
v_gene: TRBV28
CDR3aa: CASSLPRGGNEQFF
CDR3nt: TGTGCCAGCAGTTTACCTAGAGGGGGCAATGAGCAGTTCTTC

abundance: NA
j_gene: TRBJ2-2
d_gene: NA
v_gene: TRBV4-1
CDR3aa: CASSQDPQDSMNTGELFF
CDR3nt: TGCGCCAGCAGCCAAGACCCCCAGGACAGCATGAACACCGGGGAGCTGTTTTTT

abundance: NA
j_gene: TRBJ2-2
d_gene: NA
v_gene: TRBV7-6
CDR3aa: CASQKQDSTGELFF
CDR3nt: TGTGCCAGCCAGAAACAGGATAGCACCGGGGAGCTGTTTTTT

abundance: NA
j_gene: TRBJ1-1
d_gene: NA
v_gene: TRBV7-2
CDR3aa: CASSLYNQITEAFF
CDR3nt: TGTGCCAGCAGCCTCTACAATCAGATTACTGAAGCTTTCTTT

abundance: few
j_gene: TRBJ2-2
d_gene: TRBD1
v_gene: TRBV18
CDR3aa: CASTGEEELFF
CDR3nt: TGTGCCAGCACAGGGGAAGAGGAGCTGTTTTTT

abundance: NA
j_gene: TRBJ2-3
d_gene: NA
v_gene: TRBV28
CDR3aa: CASSLGARTDTQYF
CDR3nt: TGTGCCAGCAGTTTAGGAGCGCGCACAGATACGCAGTATTTT

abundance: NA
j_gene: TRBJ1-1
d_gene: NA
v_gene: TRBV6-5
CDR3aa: CASSPLGTEAFF
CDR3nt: TGTGCCAGTTCACCGTTGGGCACTGAAGCTTTCTTT

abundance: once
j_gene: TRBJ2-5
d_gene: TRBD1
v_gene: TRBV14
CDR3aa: CASSPRTGQETQYF
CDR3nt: TGTGCCAGCAGCCCCCGGACAGGTCAAGAGACCCAGTACTTC

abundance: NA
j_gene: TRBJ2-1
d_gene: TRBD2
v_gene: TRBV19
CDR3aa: CASSSVTSGYNEQFF
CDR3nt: TGTGCCAGTAGCTCCGTGACTAGCGGTTACAATGAGCAGTTCTTC

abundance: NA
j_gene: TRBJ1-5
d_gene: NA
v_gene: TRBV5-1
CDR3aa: CASSWDPGYSNQPQHF
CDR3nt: TGCGCCAGCAGCTGGGACCCCGGGTATAGCAATCAGCCCCAGCATTTT

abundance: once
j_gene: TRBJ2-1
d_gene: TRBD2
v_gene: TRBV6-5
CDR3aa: CASSYGGTSGEQFF
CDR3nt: TGTGCCAGCAGTTACGGAGGGACTAGCGGTGAGCAGTTCTTC